This T cell receptor beta chain was recorded in a study of blood T cell repertoires in COVID-19. Turning to the study itself: Samples representing acute and convalescent COVID-19 were sourced from the United States, Italy and Spain.

The CDR3 totals 17 residues. Trimming cost V 3 bases and J 0 bases; bases outside gene matches: 7. The germline CDR1 and CDR2 sequences are PRHDT and FYEKMQ (reference sequence). In the original workflow: Quantification of nucleated cells was approximated via reference gene primer amplification. Sequencing used immunoSEQ multiplex PCR; TCRdb keeps in-frame clones, though not all of them. The D gene and trimming were derived from the DNA, and the V and J assignments and clone size from that table. The table has 200,000 to 250,000 clones, roughly four fifths seen once. This chain links TRBV13 with TRBJ1-3, with 8 bases identical to TRBD1. The sample was peripheral blood. The TCR was taken from a woman older than 75 with acute or convalescent COVID-19. The CDR3 spells CASSFGQGFTSGNTIYF. CDR3 DNA sequence: TGTGCCAGCAGCTTCGGACAGGGATTTACCTCTGGAAACACCATATATTTT. The whole variable domain, remainder taken from reference TRBV13 and TRBJ1-3, is AAGVIQSPRHLIKEKRETATLKCYPIPRHDTVYWYQQGPGQDPQFLISFYEKMQSDKGSIPDRFSAQQFSDYHSELNMSSLELGDSALYFCASSFGQGFTSGNTIYFGEGSWLTVV.